The 20 T cell receptor beta chains below come from one sample, sequenced in a study of T cells in Graves' hyperthyroidism and ophthalmopathy. RNA transcripts served as the template for amplifying TCR beta CDR3 regions. Using the HTBI primer set, a first-round RT-PCR was run on the TCR CDR3. TCRdb recomputed calls from the multiplex PCR reads with MiXCR, one row per CDR3 protein. The sample lists a few hundred thousand distinct CDR3 sequences, around 19% occurring once. Sequenced sample: blood. The receptor set was obtained from a man in his fifties or sixties with Graves' ophthalmopathy.

This clonotype was observed many times. This chain connects TRBV12-3 or TRBV12-4 to TRBJ2-1; D remains unclear. This CDR3 is built from 15 residues. V gave up 6 bases and J gave up 0 bases, with 12 bases separating them. As DNA, the CDR3 is TGTGCCAGCAGGATGAGTCGGAGCTCCTACAATGAGCAGTTCTTC. It specifies CASRMSRSSYNEQFF.

The chain has TRBV4-1 and TRBJ1-4; tentatively, D is TRBD1 (6 bases). V was shortened by 4 bases and J by 8 bases, with 20 bases between the two germline ends. Germline CDR1 reads MGHRA; CDR2 reads YSYEKL. The CDR3 consists of 16 residues. CDR3 sequence reads: CASSLHQGGREEKLFF. The CDR3 DNA sequence: TGCGCCAGCAGCCTCCATCAAGGGGGGCGGGAAGAAAAACTGTTTTTT.

This rearrangement joins TRBV6-2 or TRBV6-3 to TRBJ2-7; D tentatively reads TRBD1 or TRBD2 (5 bases each). This CDR3 is 13 amino acids long. Germline assignment: CDR1 MNHEY and CDR2 SVGEGT. V lost 6 bases and J 1 base, leaving 10 bases between the germline ends. In DNA, the CDR3 is TGTGCCAGCAGGAATGGGGGTTCCTACGAGCAGTACTTC. Amino acids: CASRNGGSYEQYF.

This clonotype was recorded at least ten times. The chain is built from TRBV7-8 and TRBJ2-7; D remains unclear. The ends were cut back, 5 bases at V and 3 bases at J, with 8 bases in the middle. Germline lookup yields CDR1 SGHVS and CDR2 FQNEAQ. The CDR3 totals 12 residues. The CDR3 spells CASSPNHYEQYF. The CDR3 bases are TGTGCCAGCAGCCCCAACCACTACGAGCAGTACTTC.

Worth noting for this clonotype: The junction differs from germline at one of its ends, possibly a read error. The chain recombines TRBV5-1 with TRBJ2-7; 7 bases fit TRBD1. CDR1 and CDR2 from the germline V gene are SGHRS and YFSETQ. The CDR3 is 15 amino acids. The CDR3 DNA sequence: TGCGCCAGCAGGACGGGACAGCGTAACTTCTACGGGCAGTACTTC. Its protein product is CASRTGQRNFYGQYF.

This clonotype was picked up many times. CDR3 loop: CASRADGDTEAFF. For the CDR3, the DNA is TGTGCCAGCAGGGCGGACGGTGACACTGAAGCTTTCTTT. The chain carries TRBV28 and TRBJ1-1; no clear D gene. CDR3 length: 13 amino acids. Germline CDR1 MDHEN, CDR2 SYDVKM. The V gene lost 6 bases and the J gene lost 3 bases, with 11 bases spanning the gap.

The CDR3 region has the DNA TGCAGCGCCCGGAGGGCTAGCGGGAGTGGCGGGGAGCTGTTTTTT. Its protein is CSARRASGSGGELFF. The chain is built from TRBV29-1 and TRBJ2-2; TRBD2 matches at 10 bases. V lost 7 bases and J lost 7; bases outside the gene matches: 12. The CDR3 spans 15 residues. Germline-derived CDR1 and CDR2 are SQVTM and ANQGSEA.

V gene TRBV12-3 or TRBV12-4 combines with J gene TRBJ1-5; tentative D call: TRBD1 (5 bases). V was clipped by 5 bases and J by 7 bases, with 24 bases between them. The CDR3 spans 17 residues. In DNA form, the CDR3 reads TGTGCCAGCAGTGACCTTAGACCGGGACCGCTCAGGCAGCCCCAGCATTTT. Translating it yields CASSDLRPGPLRQPQHF.

This clonotype showed up just a few times. The J gene is TRBJ1-2, the V gene TRBV5-1; no reliable D call. The CDR3 has 15 residues. Trimming cost V 7 bases and J 0 bases, with 16 bases left between them. Germline CDR1 SGHRS, CDR2 YFSETQ. Written as DNA, the CDR3 is TGCGCCAGCCAGTCCGGCTCGGCGGCTAACTATGGCTACACCTTC. Encoded protein: CASQSGSAANYGYTF. The full variable domain, rest sourced from reference TRBV5-1 and TRBJ1-2, is KAGVTQTPRYLIKTRGQQVTLSCSPISGHRSVSWYQQTPGQGLQFLFEYFSETQRNKGNFPGRFSGRQFSNSRSEMNVSTLELGDSALYLCASQSGSAANYGYTFGSGTRLTVV.

In the case of this clonotype: Being one base from a much bigger clone, this may be a read error. The chain combines TRBV5-5 with TRBJ2-1; D is ambiguous. The germline CDR1 and CDR2 sequences are SGHKS and YYEKEE (reference sequence). The CDR3 runs 14 residues. The V and J ends lost 3 bases and 2 bases respectively, with 9 bases between them. This chain's CDR3 is CASSSSATYNEQFF. CDR3 nucleotide sequence: TGTGCCAGCAGCTCGTCAGCAACCTACAATGAGCAGTTCTTC.

This chain uses TRBV20-1 with TRBJ2-2; 8 bases fit TRBD2. V trimming: 5 bases; J trimming: 4 bases; junction bases outside the gene matches: 6. This CDR3 region has 14 residues. Germline CDR1 reads DFQATT; CDR2 reads SNEGSKA (reference sequence). CDR3 DNA: TGCAGTGCTGAGGGGACTAGAGCCACCGGGGAGCTGTTTTTT. Its translation is CSAEGTRATGELFF.

This clonotype has at least ten counts. V gene TRBV5-1 combines with J gene TRBJ2-1; D uncertain. The CDR3 is 11 residues long. Germline CDR1 is SGHRS and CDR2 is YFSETQ. V was cut by 0 bases and J by 10 bases, with 5 bases left in between. The CDR3 DNA reads TGCGCCAGCAGCTTGGGACCCGAGCAGTTCTTC. Translation gives CASSLGPEQFF. Filled out from reference TRBV5-1 and TRBJ2-1, the complete variable domain reads KAGVTQTPRYLIKTRGQQVTLSCSPISGHRSVSWYQQTPGQGLQFLFEYFSETQRNKGNFPGRFSGRQFSNSRSEMNVSTLELGDSALYLCASSLGPEQFFGPGTRLTVL.

This chain joins TRBV7-9 and TRBJ2-1; D is unclear. V lost 1 base and J lost 0, with 16 bases in between. Germline-derived CDR1 and CDR2 are SEHNR and FQNEAQ (reference sequence). The CDR3 is made up of 18 amino acids. CDR3: CASSLEHPTRPSYNEQFF. The CDR3 coding sequence is TGTGCCAGCAGCTTAGAACACCCCACAAGGCCCTCCTACAATGAGCAGTTCTTC. The variable domain in full, with the rest retrieved from reference TRBV7-9 and TRBJ2-1, is DTGVSQNPRHKITKRGQNVTFRCDPISEHNRLYWYRQTLGQGPEFLTYFQNEAQLEKSRLLSDRFSAERPKGSFSTLEIQRTEQGDSAMYLCASSLEHPTRPSYNEQFFGPGTRLTVL.

In its sample, this clonotype was seen a few times. The chain couples TRBV28 to TRBJ1-3; D unresolved. The V gene lost 4 bases and the J gene lost 1 base, with 5 bases spanning the gap. This CDR3 is 13 amino acids long. In germline, CDR1 is MDHEN, CDR2 SYDVKM. This chain's CDR3 is CASSWASGNTIYF. As DNA, the CDR3 is TGTGCCAGCAGTTGGGCATCTGGAAACACCATATATTTT.

This clonotype has ten or more counts. The gene calls are TRBV12-3 or TRBV12-4 and TRBJ1-2; D unresolved. The V end lost 1 base, the J end lost 6 bases, and 9 bases lay between the germline ends. CDR3 length: 13 residues. The CDR3 DNA reads TGTGCCAGCAGTTTAGACAGTGTTAATGGCTACACCTTC. Amino acid sequence: CASSLDSVNGYTF.

CDR3 coding DNA: TGTGCCAGCAGCTTGGGACAGGGGCCCGAGCAGTACTTC. This sequence encodes CASSLGQGPEQYF. The J gene is TRBJ2-7, the V gene TRBV5-8, with 8 bases lining up with TRBD1. J lost 6 bases, V lost 0 bases, and 2 bases had no gene match. This CDR3 has 13 amino acids. Germline V gene lookup returns CDR1 SGHTS and CDR2 YDEGEE.

The V call is TRBV20-1, the J call TRBJ1-1; TRBD1 aligns across 7 bases. Germline values: CDR1 DFQATT, CDR2 SNEGSKA (reference sequence). This CDR3 comprises 15 residues. J gave up 6 bases and V 2 bases, and 12 bases lay outside the gene matches. In nucleotides, the CDR3 is TGCAGTGCTAGACCCTCGACAGGGTACATCGCTGAAGCTTTCTTT. The encoded protein is CSARPSTGYIAEAFF.

This clonotype showed up many times. The rearrangement links TRBV7-2 to TRBJ2-7; TRBD2 matches 8 bases. V shed 7 bases and J 1 base; nucleotides not matched to a gene: 15. Germline CDR1 is SGHTA and CDR2 is FQGNSA. The CDR3 contains 17 residues. The CDR3 DNA reads as TGTGCCAGCACCCCAAGTCTCCTAGCGGGTATATCCTACGAGCAGTACTTC. It codes for CASTPSLLAGISYEQYF.

The rearrangement links TRBV30 to TRBJ1-1; D may be TRBD1 (5 bases). This CDR3 is built from 15 residues. CDR1 is GTSNPN, CDR2 SVGIG, per germline (reference sequence). V lost 2 bases, J lost 4 bases, and 17 bases lay in between. CDR3 sequence (DNA): TGTGCCTGGAGTAATGGGGGAAAAAGCGTCACTGAAGCTTTCTTT. Translating gives CAWSNGGKSVTEAFF.

V is TRBV6-5 and J is TRBJ1-6; a weak D match, TRBD1 (5 bases). The V gene's germline CDR1 is MNHEY and CDR2 SVGAGI. The CDR3 spans 17 residues. V shed 6 bases and J shed 0 bases, with 15 bases lying between them. CDR3 region: CASSPEMGGSYNSPLHF. As DNA, the CDR3 is TGTGCCAGCAGCCCAGAGATGGGGGGCTCCTATAATTCACCCCTCCACTTT.